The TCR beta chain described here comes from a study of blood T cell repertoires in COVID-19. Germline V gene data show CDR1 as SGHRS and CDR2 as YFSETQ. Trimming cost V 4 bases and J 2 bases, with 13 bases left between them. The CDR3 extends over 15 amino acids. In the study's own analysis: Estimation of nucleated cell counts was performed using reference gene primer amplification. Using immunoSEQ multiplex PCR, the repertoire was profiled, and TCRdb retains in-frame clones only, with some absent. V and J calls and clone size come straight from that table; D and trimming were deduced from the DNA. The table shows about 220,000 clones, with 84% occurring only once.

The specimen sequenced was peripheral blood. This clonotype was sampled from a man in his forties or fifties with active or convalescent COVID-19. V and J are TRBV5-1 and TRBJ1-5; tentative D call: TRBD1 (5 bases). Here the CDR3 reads CASSPVGGGNQPQHF. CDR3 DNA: TGCGCCAGCAGCCCGGTGGGGGGTGGCAATCAGCCCCAGCATTTT.